This T cell receptor beta chain originates from a study of sequential checkpoint blockade in melanoma. Study-level information: TCRbeta immunosequencing was performed on DNA from fewer than 95 pretreatment melanoma tumor samples. After nivolumab or ipilimumab alone, about two dozen patients had week-13 rebiopsies. Findings and limits, study-wide: T-cell fraction and clonality followed PD-L1 and CD8+ counts, not mutational load.

Assay: immunoSEQ multiplex PCR; the TCRdb copy retains only in-frame clones and omits some. The sample has 4,000 to 5,000 clones; under 40% are singletons. As to treatment: randomized to nivolumab then ipilimumab (arm A) or the reverse (arm B). Details on this clone: Its antigen is undetermined.

The sample consisted of tumor tissue (inferred from file names), taken from a patient given nivolumab and ipilimumab in sequence. The TCR sequence derives from a human donor with melanoma.

CDR3 bases: TGCGCCAGCAGCTTTGGTATGGCGGACCCCTCCTACGAGCAGTACTTC. Translation: CASSFGMADPSYEQYF. This sequence joins TRBV5-1 and TRBJ2-7; D gene uncertain. Germline lookup yields CDR1 SGHRS and CDR2 YFSETQ. V was clipped by 2 bases and J by 0 bases, with 15 bases between them. The CDR3 has 16 residues.